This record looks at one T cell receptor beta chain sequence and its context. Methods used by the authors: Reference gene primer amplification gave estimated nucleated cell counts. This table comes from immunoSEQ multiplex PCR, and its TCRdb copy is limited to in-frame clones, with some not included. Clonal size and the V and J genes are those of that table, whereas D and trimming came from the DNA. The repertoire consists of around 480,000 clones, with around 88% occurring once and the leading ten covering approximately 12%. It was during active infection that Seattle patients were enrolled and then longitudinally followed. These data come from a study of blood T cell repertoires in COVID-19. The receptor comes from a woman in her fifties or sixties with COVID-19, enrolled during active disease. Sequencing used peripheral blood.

CDR3 DNA: TGTGCCAGCAGTTCAGGGGAAGGCTACACCTTC. Translating it yields CASSSGEGYTF. The rearrangement links TRBV12-3 or TRBV12-4 to TRBJ1-2, with a tentative D call TRBD1 (6 bases). Trimming took 4 bases from V and 8 from J, leaving 8 bases between them. This CDR3 has 11 residues.